By proportion, the clone carrying this T cell receptor (beta chain) is medium-sized. The antigen remains undetermined. The data belong to a study of early T cells in non-severe SARS-CoV-2 infection. In the study overall: Sequenced bulk RNA came from whole blood that was unsorted, and chains were unpaired. Points from the study as a whole: VDJdb-based matching was biased toward anti-spike CD8 responses and missed private and CD4 specificities.

The germline gives CDR1 DFQATT, CDR2 SNEGSKA (reference sequence). The V end lost 3 bases, the J end lost 1 base, and 12 bases lay between the germline ends. The CDR3 covers 14 residues. In the library, individual cDNA molecules carried attached unique molecular identifiers. TCRdb re-analysed the 5' RACE reads in MiXCR, keeping a single row per CDR3 protein. This table holds roughly 51,000 distinct CDR3 sequences, about 9.2% found once. This chain links TRBV20-1 with TRBJ1-1; D possibly corresponds to TRBD1 (5 bases). The receptor was derived from an adult who was a healthcare worker with PCR-confirmed SARS-CoV-2 infection or an uninfected control (not recorded which). The sample taken for sequencing was whole blood. The CDR3 protein is CSASRGQGNTEAFF. DNA for the CDR3: TGCAGTGCTAGTAGAGGTCAGGGGAACACTGAAGCTTTCTTT.